This T cell receptor beta chain emerged from a study of blood T cell repertoires in COVID-19. Whole-study context: Whether acute or convalescent, the COVID-19 samples came from the United States, Italy and Spain. Sources were T cells, B-cell-depleted T cells, or PBMCs; the material itself was cDNA or gDNA.

Residents of 24 US areas, aged roughly 18 to 89 years, made up the participants. The authors' processing: Amplified reference gene primers provided the basis for estimating nucleated cell counts. The protocol was immunoSEQ multiplex PCR, while the TCRdb copy is restricted to in-frame clones and leaves out a portion. V and J calls and clone size are as listed in that table; D and trimming were resolved from the DNA. Of more than 400,000 clones listed, roughly nine tenths are singletons. V shed 0 bases and J shed 0 bases, with 6 bases lying between them. Germline loops: CDR1 WNHNN, CDR2 SYGVQD (reference sequence). CDR3 length: 14 amino acids.

This receptor was taken from a woman in her late teens or twenties who had recovered from COVID-19. The V and J genes are TRBV10-1 and TRBJ2-7; D is unclear. Sequencing was carried out using PBMCs or T cells enriched from blood (not recorded which). CDR3 sequence reads: CASSESDFSYEQYF. For the CDR3, the DNA is TGCGCCAGCAGTGAGTCAGACTTCTCCTACGAGCAGTACTTC.